The 23 T cell receptor beta chains below were found in one sample sequenced in a study of T cell responses to AZD1222 COVID-19 vaccine. Produced via immunoSEQ multiplex PCR; TCRdb's table is partial and in-frame only. The sample lists about 140,000 clones, about 92% seen once, with approximately 5.9% in the top ten. This specimen was peripheral blood, taken 28 days after the second AZD1222 dose. The receptors were gathered from an adult who received the AZD1222 COVID-19 vaccine.

The J gene is TRBJ2-7, the V gene TRBV4-1, with 8 positions matching TRBD1. The ends lost 1 base at V and 2 bases at J; junction bases unmatched: 4. CDR1 MGHRA and CDR2 YSYEKL come from the germline V gene. This CDR3 has 15 amino acids. CDR3 amino acids: CASSQGRTGPYEQYF. In DNA, the CDR3 is TGCGCCAGCAGCCAAGGCCGGACAGGGCCCTACGAGCAGTACTTC.

The chain carries TRBV7-9 and TRBJ1-6; D ambiguous. Trimming left V 3 bases short and J 7 bases short, with 10 bases between. Germline V lookup: CDR1 SEHNR, CDR2 FQNEAQ (reference sequence). CDR3 length: 14 amino acids. CDR3 nucleotides: TGTGCCAGCAGCTTGGCAGGTTACAATTCACCCCTCCACTTT. This encodes CASSLAGYNSPLHF.

This chain joins TRBV28 and TRBJ1-2; D uncertain. This CDR3 contains 15 residues. Germline V gene data show CDR1 as MDHEN and CDR2 as SYDVKM. V was clipped by 5 bases and J by 4 bases, with 17 bases between them. CDR3 residues: CASSPTLTAPYGYTF. The CDR3 nucleotides read TGTGCCAGCAGTCCGACGTTAACAGCTCCCTATGGCTACACCTTC.

This clone was seen a few times. The rearrangement links TRBV27 to TRBJ1-2, with D possibly being TRBD1 (5 bases). CDR1 and CDR2 (germline): MNHEY, SMNVEV (reference sequence). The V end was cut by 3 bases, the J end by 7 bases, with 12 bases between. The CDR3 has 13 residues. Here the CDR3 reads CASSFRDRSGYTF. The CDR3 DNA follows: TGTGCCAGCAGTTTCCGGGACCGCTCTGGCTACACCTTC.

V and J are TRBV2 and TRBJ1-5, with 9 bases fitting TRBD1. CDR3 size: 15 residues. Germline CDR1 is SNHLY and CDR2 is FYNNEI. The trim removed 6 bases at V and 6 bases at J, leaving 9 bases unmatched. The CDR3 DNA is TGTGCCAGCAGCCCGGGACAGGGAGTACTTCAGCCCCAGCATTTT. Protein: CASSPGQGVLQPQHF.

The V and J genes are TRBV4-3 and TRBJ2-3, with D uncertain. V lost 4 bases and J lost 0, with 8 bases in between. This CDR3 spans 14 amino acids. CDR1 and CDR2 from the germline V gene are LGHNA and YSLEER. The CDR3 here is CASSRDTSTDTQYF. CDR3 nucleotide sequence: TGCGCCAGCAGCCGCGACACAAGCACAGATACGCAGTATTTT.

The chain has TRBV2 and TRBJ1-2; D is uncertain. Germline assignment: CDR1 SNHLY and CDR2 FYNNEI. V was shortened by 3 bases and J by 4 bases, with 9 bases between the two germline ends. The CDR3 spans 13 residues. The CDR3 DNA reads as TGTGCCAGCAGTGACCGGCTTTCCTATGGCTACACCTTC. Its protein product is CASSDRLSYGYTF.

The chain has TRBV12-3 or TRBV12-4 and TRBJ1-2; D gene unclear. V was cut by 7 bases and J by 4 bases, with 7 bases left in between. The CDR3 length is 11 residues. The CDR3 region has the DNA TGTGCCAGCACCCCCGTCTATGGCTACACCTTC. Translation gives CASTPVYGYTF.

The J gene is TRBJ2-1, the V gene TRBV28; 10 bases agree with TRBD2. The CDR3 has 17 residues. Germline V lookup: CDR1 MDHEN, CDR2 SYDVKM. J gave up 4 bases and V 2 bases, and 8 bases lay outside the gene matches. In DNA form, the CDR3 reads TGTGCCAGCAGTTTACCTCTAGCGGGAGAATCGTACAATGAGCAGTTCTTC. Translated: CASSLPLAGESYNEQFF.

This chain uses TRBV18 with TRBJ2-7; TRBD1 matches 7 bases. This CDR3 is built from 13 residues. Losses at the gene ends were 4 bases for V and 4 bases for J; bases not matched to a gene: 4. Germline V gene sequence: CDR1 KGHSH, CDR2 LQKENI. CDR3 bases: TGTGCCAGCTCACTGGGGACAGCATACGAGCAGTACTTC. Its translation is CASSLGTAYEQYF.

DNA for the CDR3: TGCGCCAGCAGCCAAGGGTTAGCCCGGGCGTACGAGCAGTACTTC. Protein product: CASSQGLARAYEQYF. The chain uses TRBV4-1 and TRBJ2-7; D is uncertain. This CDR3 region has 15 residues. From germline, CDR1 is MGHRA and CDR2 YSYEKL. V lost 1 base and J 4 bases, leaving 14 bases between the germline ends.

The rearrangement uses TRBV24-1 and TRBJ1-4; 8 bases match TRBD1. CDR3 length: 15 amino acids. CDR1 and CDR2 from the germline V gene are KGHDR and SFDVKD. V was clipped by 2 bases and J by 3 bases; unmatched bases: 1. CDR3 sequence reads: CATSDSTGANEKLFF. The CDR3 DNA reads as TGTGCCACCAGTGATTCGACAGGGGCTAATGAAAAACTGTTTTTT.

This chain connects TRBV5-6 to TRBJ1-4; D is uncertain. Germline lookup yields CDR1 SGHDT and CDR2 YYEEEE. V lost 0 bases and J lost 8, with 17 bases in between. The CDR3 is made up of 16 amino acids. The CDR3 region is CASSLEANTRWEKLFF. Here the CDR3 DNA reads TGTGCCAGCAGCTTGGAGGCAAACACTAGGTGGGAAAAACTGTTTTTT.

CDR3 sequence (DNA): TGCGCCAGCAGAGGACAGGACTATGGCTACACCTTC. It yields the protein CASRGQDYGYTF. The genes are TRBV10-2 and TRBJ1-2; TRBD1 matches at 7 bases. The CDR3 is made up of 12 amino acids. The trim removed 6 bases at V and 3 bases at J, leaving 1 base unmatched. Germline loops: CDR1 WSHSY, CDR2 SAAADI.

This chain joins TRBV5-1 and TRBJ2-3; 8 bases match TRBD1. The CDR3 runs 15 residues. With 0 bases clipped from V and 2 bases from J, the junction kept 2 bases outside the gene matches. CDR1 SGHRS and CDR2 YFSETQ come from the germline V gene. As DNA, the CDR3 is TGCGCCAGCAGCTTGGCAGGGGGCGACACAGATACGCAGTATTTT. Amino acids: CASSLAGGDTDTQYF.

V usage is TRBV27 and J usage is TRBJ2-3, with 12 bases that match TRBD2. Germline V gene data show CDR1 as MNHEY and CDR2 as SMNVEV (reference sequence). The junction had 18 bases not matched to a gene; V was cut back by 11 bases and J by 3 bases. There are 18 residues in the CDR3. CDR3: CAGPPTSGGNPGTDTQYF. The CDR3 DNA is TGTGCCGGCCCCCCGACTAGCGGGGGTAACCCGGGGACAGATACGCAGTATTTT.

A single count supports this clone. V gene TRBV4-2 combines with J gene TRBJ1-4; D is undetermined. The germline V gene encodes CDR1 LGHNA and CDR2 YNFKEQ. V was trimmed by 0 bases and J by 5 bases, leaving 19 bases between them. The CDR3 contains 18 residues. The CDR3 DNA sequence: TGTGCCAGCAGCCAAGACATAGGGCGGGTACAGCAAAATGAAAAACTGTTTTTT. Translated, it gives CASSQDIGRVQQNEKLFF.

On this clone: The same CDR3 is also encoded by other DNA sequences in this sample. The chain links TRBV18 to TRBJ2-5; 7 bases align to TRBD2. Germline V gives CDR1 KGHSH, CDR2 LQKENI. This CDR3 is 14 amino acids long. V trimming: 6 bases; J trimming: 1 base; junction bases outside the gene matches: 5. CDR3 sequence: CASSPGGGQETQYF. The CDR3, as DNA: TGTGCCAGCTCTCCGGGCGGGGGCCAAGAGACCCAGTACTTC.

The chain links TRBV12-3 or TRBV12-4 to TRBJ2-7; 8 nucleotides match TRBD1. Trimming took 8 bases from V and 3 from J; bases not matched to a gene: 6. This CDR3 spans 13 amino acids. The CDR3 DNA reads as TGTGCCAGCGCTCTCGGACAGGGCTACGAGCAGTACTTC. This encodes CASALGQGYEQYF.

The chain uses TRBV7-2 and TRBJ2-5, with D maybe TRBD1 (6 bases). The CDR3 has 16 residues. The V and J ends lost 3 bases and 1 base respectively, with 15 bases between them. Germline CDR1 and CDR2: SGHTA and FQGNSA. The CDR3 spells CASSFTGTQFQETQYF. CDR3 nucleotide sequence: TGTGCCAGCAGCTTCACCGGGACACAGTTCCAAGAGACCCAGTACTTC.

This chain uses TRBV6-5 with TRBJ1-2; D not resolved. Per the germline V gene, CDR1 is MNHEY and CDR2 is SVGAGI. Trimming stripped 6 bases from V and 5 bases from J, with 16 bases between. The CDR3 is made up of 14 amino acids. CDR3 sequence reads: CASSPITLTYGYTF. The DNA of the CDR3 is TGTGCCAGCAGCCCCATAACTCTCACTTATGGCTACACCTTC.

This clone was seen a few times. The rearrangement uses TRBV30 and TRBJ2-7, with D possibly matching TRBD2 (6 bases). The length of the CDR3 is 14 residues. Trimming shortened V by 3 bases and J by 6 bases, and 18 bases separated the two germline ends. Looked up from germline, CDR1 is GTSNPN and CDR2 is SVGIG (reference sequence). The CDR3 protein is CAWRGGTGIGEQYF. The CDR3 coding sequence is TGTGCCTGGAGGGGTGGGACTGGGATCGGCGAGCAGTACTTC.

The genes are TRBV3-1 (or the pseudogene TRBV3-2) and TRBJ1-2; TRBD1 aligns across 7 bases. This CDR3 is built from 14 residues. J was trimmed by 8 bases and V by 7 bases; bases with no gene match: 13. Germline V lookup: CDR1 LGHDT, CDR2 YNNKEL (reference sequence). CDR3: CASTALGGLGGYTF. In DNA, the CDR3 is TGTGCCAGCACCGCCCTAGGGGGCCTGGGGGGCTACACCTTC.